This T cell receptor beta chain was identified in a study of cytotoxic CD8 clonotypes in ibrutinib-treated CLL (TCRdb year 2021). As for the study more broadly: In this cohort, some 16 patients were treatment-naive and fewer than 13 were relapsed/refractory, while under 18 had unmutated IGHV. Partial responses were observed in about 24 patients and complete responses in 2; after a median follow-up of 68 months, remission was maintained in approximately 15 patients and progression was observed in about twelve. Samples at response were collected after a median of about 11 months of treatment, with a range of roughly 6 to 40 months. On average, each sample yielded hundreds of thousands of productive templates and tens of thousands of productive rearrangements. Of the 85 to 90 participants in the trial, 25 to 30 had longitudinal samples available. Cryopreserved peripheral blood mononuclear cells were obtained before treatment, at response, and at either sustained remission or disease progression. Patients were still on ibrutinib when every remission and progressive disease sample was collected.

V is pruned by 4 bases and J by 3 bases, leaving 9 bases of the junction without a gene match. The CDR3 runs 16 amino acids, cysteine and phenylalanine included. The sequence is cut down to CDR3 DNA, 48 bases in frame from base 1. CDR1 and CDR2 are drawn from the germline V gene: ENHRY, SYGVKD. Reading the label with the study, this specimen's time point is: around 2 years on ibrutinib. Roughly 1.9 micrograms of genomic DNA were extracted from cryopreserved PBMCs for TCR beta library preparation. Longitudinal blood samples from CLL patients receiving ibrutinib monotherapy were subjected to high-throughput TCR beta sequencing. The patients took part in an open-label, single-center phase 2 trial of ibrutinib monotherapy. The research as a whole found: Sampling times were not matched between sustained-remission and progressing patients, and lymph node repertoires were not studied. Public clonotypes were rare and either shrank or stayed stable during treatment, and the rise in clonality at ibrutinib response reflected expansion of private clonotypes. Clonality increased at ibrutinib response, stayed stable in sustained remission, and fell back toward baseline at progression. Baseline clonality exceeded that of age-matched healthy donors and correlated strongly with circulating CD8+ T-cell counts.

In the case of this clone: Its antigen remains unidentified. The sample holds no much larger clone one base away, and base qualities are not on file.

A MiSeq instrument was used for deep resolution sequencing, which targeted depths ranging from 1 in 1 million up to 1 in 200,000 T cells, with coverage averaging 10x for each clonotype. TCR beta libraries were generated with the immunoSEQ hsTCRB Kit. Per the source publication's procedure: ImmunoSEQ Data Assistant and ImmunoSEQ Analyzer were used for data analysis, and V, D and J genes were assigned according to IMGT definitions. Clonality, which ranges from 0 to 1, was calculated as one minus the normalized Shannon entropy of productive rearrangement frequencies. Only overrepresented clonotypes making up at least 0.05% of the repertoire of each patient were included in the public clonotype analysis. Repertoires from 10 to 15 age-matched healthy donors in immuneACCESS were used as clonality controls. TCRdb carries this immuneACCESS record with in-frame sequences only. Its versions omit some clonotypes, under half of them owing to an unresolved V gene in the studies checked, with the rest unexplained. V and J calls and clone size follow that table, whereas D and trimming were derived from the DNA. A total of some 130,000 clones appear in this sample, about 78% of them only once. Together, the top ten hold just over 5% of the sample.

The sequenced sample was PBMCs, obtained after 24 months of ibrutinib treatment. The receptor comes from a human donor with chronic lymphocytic leukemia. This chain is built from TRBV10-3 and TRBJ2-3; TRBD2 lines up with 8 middle nucleotides. The CDR3 reads CAISAGASGSTDTQYF. The nucleotide sequence is given as TGTGCCATCAGTGCGGGGGCCAGCGGGAGTACAGATACGCAGTATTTT.